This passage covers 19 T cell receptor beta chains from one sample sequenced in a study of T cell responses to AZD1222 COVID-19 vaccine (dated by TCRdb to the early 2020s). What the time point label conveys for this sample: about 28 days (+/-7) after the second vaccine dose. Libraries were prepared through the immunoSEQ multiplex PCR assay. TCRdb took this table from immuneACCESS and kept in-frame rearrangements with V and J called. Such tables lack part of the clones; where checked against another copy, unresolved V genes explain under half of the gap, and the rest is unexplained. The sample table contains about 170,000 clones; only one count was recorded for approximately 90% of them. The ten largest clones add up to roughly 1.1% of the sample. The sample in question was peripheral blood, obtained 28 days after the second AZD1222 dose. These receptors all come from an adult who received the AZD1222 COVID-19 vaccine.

CDR3 region: CASSLGENRGNTIYF. DNA of the CDR3: TGTGCCAGCAGCTTAGGGGAGAATCGTGGAAACACCATATATTTT. The V call is TRBV7-2, the J call TRBJ1-3; D gene unclear. Germline V lookup: CDR1 SGHTA, CDR2 FQGNSA. CDR3 length: 15 amino acids. Trimming stripped 1 base from V and 3 bases from J, with 10 bases between. The whole variable domain, filled in from reference TRBV7-2 and TRBJ1-3, reads GAGVSQSPSNKVTEKGKDVELRCDPISGHTALYWYRQSLGQGLEFLIYFQGNSAPDKSGLPSDRFSAERTGGSVSTLTIQRTQQEDSAVYLCASSLGENRGNTIYFGEGSWLTVV.

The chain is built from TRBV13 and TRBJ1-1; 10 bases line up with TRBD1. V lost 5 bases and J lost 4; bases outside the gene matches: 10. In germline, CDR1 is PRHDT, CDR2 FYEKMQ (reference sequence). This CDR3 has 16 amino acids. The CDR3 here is CASSTKDRGIGTEAFF. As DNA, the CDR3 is TGTGCCAGCAGCACCAAGGACAGGGGGATCGGCACTGAAGCTTTCTTT.

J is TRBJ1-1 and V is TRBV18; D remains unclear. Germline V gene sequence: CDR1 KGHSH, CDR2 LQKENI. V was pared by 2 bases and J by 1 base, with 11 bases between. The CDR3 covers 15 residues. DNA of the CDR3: TGTGCCAGCTCACCATTCGAAGGGTCGAACACTGAAGCTTTCTTT. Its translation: CASSPFEGSNTEAFF.

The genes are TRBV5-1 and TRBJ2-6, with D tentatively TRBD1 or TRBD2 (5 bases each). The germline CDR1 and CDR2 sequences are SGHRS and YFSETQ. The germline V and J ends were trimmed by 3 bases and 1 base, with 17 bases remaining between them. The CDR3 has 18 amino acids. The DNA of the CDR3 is TGCGCCAGCAGCTCTGGCCGGGACCTCCGGTCTGGGGCCAACGTCCTGACTTTC. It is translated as CASSSGRDLRSGANVLTF.

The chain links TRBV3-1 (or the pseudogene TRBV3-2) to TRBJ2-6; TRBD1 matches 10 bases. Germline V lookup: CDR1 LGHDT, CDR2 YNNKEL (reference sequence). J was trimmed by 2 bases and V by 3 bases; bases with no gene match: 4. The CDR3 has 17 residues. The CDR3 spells CASSHETGGAGANVLTF. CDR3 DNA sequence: TGTGCCAGCAGCCATGAGACAGGGGGCGCTGGGGCCAACGTCCTGACTTTC.

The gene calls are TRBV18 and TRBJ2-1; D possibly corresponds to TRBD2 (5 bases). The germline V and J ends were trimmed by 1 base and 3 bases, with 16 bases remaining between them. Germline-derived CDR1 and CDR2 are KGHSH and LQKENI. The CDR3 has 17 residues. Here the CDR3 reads CASSPLGGAGIYNEQFF. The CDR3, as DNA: TGTGCCAGCTCACCACTGGGCGGTGCGGGTATCTACAATGAGCAGTTCTTC.

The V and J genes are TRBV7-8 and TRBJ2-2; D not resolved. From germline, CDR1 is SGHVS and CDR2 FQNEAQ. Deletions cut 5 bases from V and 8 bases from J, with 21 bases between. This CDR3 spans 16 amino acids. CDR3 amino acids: CASSLVRTAVSGELFF. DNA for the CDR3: TGTGCCAGCAGCCTAGTCAGGACCGCGGTTTCAGGGGAGCTGTTTTTT.

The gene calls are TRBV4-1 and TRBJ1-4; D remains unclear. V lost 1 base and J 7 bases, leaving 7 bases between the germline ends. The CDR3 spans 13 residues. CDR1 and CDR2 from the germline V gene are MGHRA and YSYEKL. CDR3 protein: CASSQGLSEKLFF. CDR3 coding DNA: TGCGCCAGCAGCCAAGGGCTGAGTGAAAAACTGTTTTTT.

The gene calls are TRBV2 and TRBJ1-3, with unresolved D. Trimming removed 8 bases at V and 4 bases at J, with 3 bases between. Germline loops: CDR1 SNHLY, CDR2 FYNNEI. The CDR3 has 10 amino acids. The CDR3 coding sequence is TGTGCCAGCGGGGGAAACACCATATATTTT. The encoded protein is CASGGNTIYF.

CDR3 nucleotide sequence: TGTGCCACCAGCACTAGGGCTAATGAAAAACTGTTTTTT. This encodes CATSTRANEKLFF. This chain uses TRBV15 with TRBJ1-4; D is unclear. Trimming removed 4 bases at V and 3 bases at J, with 6 bases between. Germline lookup yields CDR1 LNHNV and CDR2 YYDKDF (reference sequence). CDR3 length: 13 residues.

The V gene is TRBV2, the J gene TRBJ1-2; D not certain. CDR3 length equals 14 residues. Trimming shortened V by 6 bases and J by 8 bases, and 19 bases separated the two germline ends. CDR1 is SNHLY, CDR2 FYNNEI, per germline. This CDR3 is CASRGYSGSRGYTF. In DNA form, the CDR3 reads TGTGCCAGCAGGGGGTATTCGGGGTCACGGGGCTACACCTTC.

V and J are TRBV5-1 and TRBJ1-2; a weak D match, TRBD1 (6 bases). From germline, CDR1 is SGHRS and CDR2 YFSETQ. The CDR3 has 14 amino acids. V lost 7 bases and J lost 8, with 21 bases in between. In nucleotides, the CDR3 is TGCGCCAGCTACCATTGGGGGCGGTCCTCAGGCTACACCTTC. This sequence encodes CASYHWGRSSGYTF. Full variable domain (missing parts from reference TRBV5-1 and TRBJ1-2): KAGVTQTPRYLIKTRGQQVTLSCSPISGHRSVSWYQQTPGQGLQFLFEYFSETQRNKGNFPGRFSGRQFSNSRSEMNVSTLELGDSALYLCASYHWGRSSGYTFGSGTRLTVV.

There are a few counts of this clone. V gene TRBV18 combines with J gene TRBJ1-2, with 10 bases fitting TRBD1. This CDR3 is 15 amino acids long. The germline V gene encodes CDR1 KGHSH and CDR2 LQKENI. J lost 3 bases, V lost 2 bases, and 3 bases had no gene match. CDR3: CASSPAGTGDYGYTF. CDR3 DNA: TGTGCCAGCTCACCAGCGGGGACAGGGGACTATGGCTACACCTTC. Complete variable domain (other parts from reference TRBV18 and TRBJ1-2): NAGVMQNPRHLVRRRGQEARLRCSPMKGHSHVYWYRQLPEEGLKFMVYLQKENIIDESGMPKERFSAEFPKEGPSILRIQQVVRGDSAAYFCASSPAGTGDYGYTFGSGTRLTVV.

This chain's CDR3 is CATSRDLGRYYGYTF. CDR3 sequence (DNA): TGTGCCACCAGCAGAGACCTCGGGCGGTACTATGGCTACACCTTC. This chain joins TRBV15 and TRBJ1-2; D uncertain. Trimming left V 0 bases short and J 3 bases short, with 11 bases between. Germline values: CDR1 LNHNV, CDR2 YYDKDF (reference sequence). The CDR3 loop spans 15 amino acids.

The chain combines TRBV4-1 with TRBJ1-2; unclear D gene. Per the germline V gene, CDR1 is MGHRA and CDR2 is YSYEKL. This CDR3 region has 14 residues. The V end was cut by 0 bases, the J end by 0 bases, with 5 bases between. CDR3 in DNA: TGCGCCAGCAGCCAAGATCCCTCTAACTATGGCTACACCTTC. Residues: CASSQDPSNYGYTF.

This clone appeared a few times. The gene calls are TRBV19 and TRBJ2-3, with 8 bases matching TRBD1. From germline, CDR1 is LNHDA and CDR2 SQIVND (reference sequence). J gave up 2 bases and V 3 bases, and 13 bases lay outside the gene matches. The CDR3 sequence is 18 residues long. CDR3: CASSIFITGGSLTDTQYF. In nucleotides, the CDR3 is TGTGCCAGTAGTATCTTTATCACAGGGGGTAGCCTCACAGATACGCAGTATTTT.

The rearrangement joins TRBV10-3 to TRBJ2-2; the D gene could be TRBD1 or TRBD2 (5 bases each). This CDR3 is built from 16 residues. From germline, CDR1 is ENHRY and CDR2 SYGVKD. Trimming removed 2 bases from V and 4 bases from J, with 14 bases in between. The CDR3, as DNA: TGTGCCATCAGTGAGATCCTAGTGAGGGGCACCGGGGAGCTGTTTTTT. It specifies CAISEILVRGTGELFF.

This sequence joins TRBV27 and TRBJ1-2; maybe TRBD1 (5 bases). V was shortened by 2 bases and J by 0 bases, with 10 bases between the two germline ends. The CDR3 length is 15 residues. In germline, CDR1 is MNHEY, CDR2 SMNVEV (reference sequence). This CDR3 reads CASSLMGDANYGYTF. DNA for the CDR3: TGTGCCAGCAGTTTAATGGGGGACGCTAACTATGGCTACACCTTC.

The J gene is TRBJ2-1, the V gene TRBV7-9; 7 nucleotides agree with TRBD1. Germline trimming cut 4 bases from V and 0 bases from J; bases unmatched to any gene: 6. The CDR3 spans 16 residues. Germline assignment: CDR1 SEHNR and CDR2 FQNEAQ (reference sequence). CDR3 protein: CASSYWGQSSYNEQFF. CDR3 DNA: TGTGCCAGCAGCTATTGGGGACAGAGCTCCTACAATGAGCAGTTCTTC.